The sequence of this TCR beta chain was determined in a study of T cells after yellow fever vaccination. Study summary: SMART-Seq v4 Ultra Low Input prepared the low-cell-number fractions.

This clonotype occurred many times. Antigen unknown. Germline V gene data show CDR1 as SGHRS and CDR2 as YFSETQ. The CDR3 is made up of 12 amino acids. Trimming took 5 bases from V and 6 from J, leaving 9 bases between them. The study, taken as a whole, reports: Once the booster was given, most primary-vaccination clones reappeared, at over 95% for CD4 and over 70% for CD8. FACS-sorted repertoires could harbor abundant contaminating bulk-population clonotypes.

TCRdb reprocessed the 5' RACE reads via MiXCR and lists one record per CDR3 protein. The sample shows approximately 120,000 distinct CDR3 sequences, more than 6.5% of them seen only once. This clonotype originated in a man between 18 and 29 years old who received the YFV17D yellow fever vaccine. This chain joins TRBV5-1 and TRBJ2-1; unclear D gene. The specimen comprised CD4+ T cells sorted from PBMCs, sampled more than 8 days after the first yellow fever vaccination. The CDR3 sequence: CASSHYTNEQFF. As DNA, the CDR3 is TGCGCCAGCAGTCACTATACCAATGAGCAGTTCTTC. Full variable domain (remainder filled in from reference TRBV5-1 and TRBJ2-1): KAGVTQTPRYLIKTRGQQVTLSCSPISGHRSVSWYQQTPGQGLQFLFEYFSETQRNKGNFPGRFSGRQFSNSRSEMNVSTLELGDSALYLCASSHYTNEQFFGPGTRLTVL.